The 5 T cell receptor beta chains below all came from one sample that was sequenced in a study of blood T cell repertoires in COVID-19. Generated by immunoSEQ multiplex PCR, the TCRdb table keeps only in-frame clones and is missing some. The sample includes roughly 48,000 clones, around 82% of them seen just once. Sample: peripheral blood. These receptor sequences come from a human donor in a cohort sampled during active COVID-19.

The rearrangement links TRBV7-2 to TRBJ2-7; D unresolved. Between the trimmed V and J ends, which lost 3 bases and 3 bases, there was a span of 9 bases. Per the germline V gene, CDR1 is SGHTA and CDR2 is FQGNSA. This CDR3 has 13 residues. The CDR3 loop is CASSFRTDYEQYF. The CDR3 nucleotides are TGTGCCAGCAGCTTTCGCACAGACTACGAGCAGTACTTC.

Of note for this clone: The sample carries other DNA sequences with the same CDR3. The rearrangement links TRBV11-2 to TRBJ2-7; 7 nucleotides match TRBD2. V lost 0 bases, J lost 1 base, and 3 bases stayed unmatched. The CDR3 consists of 15 residues. Germline V gene sequence: CDR1 SGHAT, CDR2 FQNNGV. The CDR3, as DNA: TGTGCCAGCAGCTTAGATCGGGGGGTATCCTACGAGCAGTACTTC. Translation: CASSLDRGVSYEQYF.

In this sample, this clone turned up a few times. This chain links TRBV3-1 (or the pseudogene TRBV3-2) with TRBJ1-5; 7 bases fit TRBD1. V dropped 5 bases and J dropped 4; count of bases not matched to a gene: 5. Germline lookup yields CDR1 LGHDT and CDR2 YNNKEL (reference sequence). The CDR3 runs 14 residues. The CDR3 sequence: CASSRDSRNQPQHF. The CDR3 DNA reads as TGTGCCAGCAGCAGGGACAGTCGGAATCAGCCCCAGCATTTT.

This clone was recorded once. Written as DNA, the CDR3 is TGTGCCAGCAGCTTTTATGCCGGGAGGGTCGAGCAGTACTTC. It yields the protein CASSFYAGRVEQYF. V is TRBV5-4 and J is TRBJ2-7, with 8 bases that match TRBD2. This CDR3 has 14 residues. J was trimmed by 6 bases and V by 2 bases; bases with no gene match: 7. Germline V gene lookup returns CDR1 SGHNT and CDR2 YYREEE (reference sequence).

The chain uses TRBV3-1 (or the pseudogene TRBV3-2) and TRBJ1-4; the D gene is possibly TRBD1 (5 bases). V was shortened by 4 bases and J by 3 bases, with 12 bases between the two germline ends. This CDR3 spans 15 amino acids. From germline, CDR1 is LGHDT and CDR2 YNNKEL (reference sequence). The CDR3 region is CASSPEGLANEKLFF. CDR3 nucleotide sequence: TGTGCCAGCAGCCCGGAGGGGTTGGCTAATGAAAAACTGTTTTTT.